What follows are 19 T cell receptor beta chains derived from one specimen sequenced in a study of cytomegalovirus exposure and HLA in healthy donors. 60 Vbeta and 13 Jbeta primers were used in PCR. Sequencing was performed with immunoSEQ multiplex PCR; in TCRdb, only in-frame clones are kept and a portion is missing. The sample yields under 200,000 clones, more than 65% seen once. The sample taken for sequencing was PBMCs. Receptor source: a woman in her fifties or sixties in good health and CMV-seronegative.

This chain connects TRBV4-3 to TRBJ1-1, with D perhaps matching TRBD1 (5 bases). This CDR3 is 14 amino acids long. V lost 4 bases and J lost 4, with 13 bases in between. Germline V lookup: CDR1 LGHNA, CDR2 YSLEER. CDR3 bases: TGCGCCAGCAGCCCGGGGGGTACGGGCACTGAAGCTTTCTTT. Translating it yields CASSPGGTGTEAFF.

CDR3 residues: CSATFSREAFF. The CDR3 bases are TGCAGTGCTACTTTCTCACGTGAGGCTTTCTTT. This chain connects TRBV20-1 to TRBJ1-1; D gene ambiguous. The V gene's germline CDR1 is DFQATT and CDR2 SNEGSKA (reference sequence). The V end was cut by 4 bases, the J end by 11 bases, with 14 bases between. The CDR3 sequence is 11 residues long.

To note about this clone: Other nucleotide sequences from this sample produce the same CDR3. The J gene is TRBJ1-1, the V gene TRBV7-9; 7 positions agree with TRBD1. J was trimmed by 2 bases and V by 2 bases; bases with no gene match: 14. The V gene's germline CDR1 is SEHNR and CDR2 FQNEAQ (reference sequence). The CDR3 is 18 amino acids. The CDR3 sequence is CASSLRGHGRGGNTEAFF. DNA for the CDR3: TGTGCCAGCAGCTTAAGGGGGCACGGGAGGGGGGGAAACACTGAAGCTTTCTTT.

The J gene is TRBJ1-5, the V gene TRBV2; 7 nucleotides match TRBD1. The germline gives CDR1 SNHLY, CDR2 FYNNEI. Losses at the gene ends were 10 bases for V and 6 bases for J; bases not matched to a gene: 12. The CDR3 is 14 residues long. CDR3 sequence (DNA): TGTGCCACCGAGCGAGGGGGCGCAGGTCAGCCCCAGCATTTT. Translation: CATERGGAGQPQHF.

This chain uses TRBV9 with TRBJ2-5; D might be TRBD2 (5 bases). Germline CDR1 and CDR2: SGDLS and YYNGEE. Trimming pared 0 bases from V and 1 base from J, leaving 10 bases between. The CDR3 runs 15 residues. CDR3 nucleotide sequence: TGTGCCAGCAGCGTAGCTGCGGGCAGCCAAGAGACCCAGTACTTC. This codes for CASSVAAGSQETQYF.

This chain connects TRBV7-9 to TRBJ2-4; no clear D gene. This CDR3 is built from 15 residues. V was pared by 0 bases and J by 2 bases, with 8 bases between. From germline, CDR1 is SEHNR and CDR2 FQNEAQ (reference sequence). As DNA, the CDR3 is TGTGCCAGCAGCTTAGCTGGCAGTACCAAAAACATTCAGTACTTC. Amino acid sequence: CASSLAGSTKNIQYF.

This chain uses TRBV7-6 with TRBJ1-5; D gene uncertain. Germline assignment: CDR1 SGHVS and CDR2 FNYEAQ. This CDR3 region has 18 residues. V gave up 5 bases and J gave up 0 bases, with 20 bases separating them. Here the CDR3 DNA reads TGTGCCAGCAGCGCCGAAGAGGAGGCTGGGAATAGCAATCAGCCCCAGCATTTT. Its translation: CASSAEEEAGNSNQPQHF. Complete variable domain (other parts from reference TRBV7-6 and TRBJ1-5): GAGVSQSPRYKVTKRGQDVALRCDPISGHVSLYWYRQALGQGPEFLTYFNYEAQQDKSGLPNDRFSAERPEGSISTLTIQRTEQRDSAMYRCASSAEEEAGNSNQPQHFGDGTRLSIL.

The gene calls are TRBV9 and TRBJ2-7, with TRBD1 matching 10 bases. Germline CDR1 SGDLS, CDR2 YYNGEE. V lost 4 bases to trimming and J lost 3 bases; unmatched junction nucleotides: 4. This CDR3 has 14 residues. The DNA of the CDR3 is TGTGCCAGCAGCCACGGGACAGGGGACTACGAGCAGTACTTC. This codes for CASSHGTGDYEQYF.

The chain recombines TRBV5-1 with TRBJ2-1; TRBD1 aligns across 7 bases. The V gene end was trimmed by 7 bases and the J gene end by 1 base; junction bases not matched to a gene: 5. The CDR3 consists of 14 residues. Germline V gene sequence: CDR1 SGHRS, CDR2 YFSETQ. The CDR3 DNA follows: TGCGCCAGCCGACAGGGAAATTCCTACAATGAGCAGTTCTTC. As protein: CASRQGNSYNEQFF.

The chain uses TRBV11-2 and TRBJ2-7; no reliable D call. Trimming removed 5 bases from V and 5 bases from J, with 16 bases in between. Germline loops: CDR1 SGHAT, CDR2 FQNNGV. CDR3 length: 14 residues. CDR3 sequence: CASSPEEFYHEQYF. CDR3 DNA: TGTGCCAGCAGCCCAGAGGAATTCTACCACGAGCAGTACTTC.

The chain employs TRBV10-2 and TRBJ2-7; 8 positions match TRBD1. V shed 8 bases and J 5 bases; nucleotides not matched to a gene: 11. CDR3 length: 14 amino acids. Germline V gives CDR1 WSHSY, CDR2 SAAADI. CDR3 region: CASGRTGKGNEQYF. CDR3 bases: TGCGCCAGCGGGAGGACAGGGAAAGGGAACGAGCAGTACTTC.

The chain is built from TRBV7-9 and TRBJ2-2; the D gene is possibly TRBD2 (6 bases). Trimming cost V 5 bases and J 0 bases, with 19 bases left between them. The CDR3 length is 18 residues. Germline-derived CDR1 and CDR2 are SEHNR and FQNEAQ (reference sequence). The CDR3 loop is CASSPPPGRNPNTGELFF. The CDR3 region has the DNA TGTGCCAGCAGCCCGCCACCTGGGAGGAACCCGAACACCGGGGAGCTGTTTTTT.

The chain recombines TRBV4-2 with TRBJ1-2; D is unresolved. Germline V gives CDR1 LGHNA, CDR2 YNFKEQ. The germline V and J ends were trimmed by 0 bases and 5 bases, with 7 bases remaining between them. This CDR3 has 13 amino acids. The CDR3 region is CASSQDPGYGYTF. The CDR3, as DNA: TGTGCCAGCAGCCAAGATCCCGGGTATGGCTACACCTTC.

Regarding this clone: Other DNA sequences in this sample translate to the same CDR3. V and J are TRBV10-3 and TRBJ2-2; no clear D gene. Trimming shortened V by 2 bases and J by 2 bases, and 6 bases separated the two germline ends. Looked up from germline, CDR1 is ENHRY and CDR2 is SYGVKD. The CDR3 is 14 amino acids. CDR3 sequence (DNA): TGTGCCATCAGTGAGGGGCAAAACACCGGGGAGCTGTTTTTT. Amino acid sequence: CAISEGQNTGELFF.

V usage is TRBV4-3 and J usage is TRBJ2-1; possible D gene TRBD1, 6 bases. Trimming removed 1 base from V and 7 bases from J, with 14 bases in between. The CDR3 runs to 15 residues. The germline V gene encodes CDR1 LGHNA and CDR2 YSLEER. Written as DNA, the CDR3 is TGCGCCAGCAGCCAAGCACTGACAGGTAGGAATGAGCAGTTCTTC. As protein: CASSQALTGRNEQFF.

V and J are TRBV28 and TRBJ1-2; no firm D call. CDR1 is MDHEN, CDR2 SYDVKM, per germline. V was trimmed by 6 bases and J by 1 base, leaving 21 bases between them. The CDR3 loop spans 17 amino acids. The CDR3 nucleotides read TGTGCCAGCAGCGTTTTTCTATCCAGAGGAAGTAACTATGGCTACACCTTC. Its protein is CASSVFLSRGSNYGYTF.

The chain combines TRBV5-1 with TRBJ2-3; 8 bases are shared with TRBD1. CDR3 length equals 14 residues. Germline CDR1 reads SGHRS; CDR2 reads YFSETQ. J lost 1 base, V lost 8 bases, and 6 bases had no gene match. The CDR3 DNA reads as TGCGCCAGTACTCCGGGACAGGGCACAGATACGCAGTATTTT. Translating it yields CASTPGQGTDTQYF.

The gene calls are TRBV18 and TRBJ1-2; TRBD1 might be the D (5 bases). The CDR3 length is 14 residues. The germline gives CDR1 KGHSH, CDR2 LQKENI. Trimming pared 3 bases from V and 4 bases from J, leaving 12 bases between. The CDR3 here is CASSPARQTYGYTF. The CDR3 region has the DNA TGTGCCAGCTCACCGGCGAGACAGACCTATGGCTACACCTTC.

This clone was observed once. This chain links TRBV7-8 with TRBJ2-3; 12 bases fit TRBD2. The J segment lost 3 bases and the V segment lost 5 bases, leaving 9 bases of the junction unmatched. The germline V gene encodes CDR1 SGHVS and CDR2 FQNEAQ. The CDR3 is made up of 17 amino acids. The DNA for the CDR3 is TGTGCCAGCAGCACGCGACTAGCGGGAGAGGGGACAGATACGCAGTATTTT. Translated, it gives CASSTRLAGEGTDTQYF. The full variable domain, completed using reference TRBV7-8 and TRBJ2-3, is GAGVSQSPRYKVAKRGQDVALRCDPISGHVSLFWYQQALGQGPEFLTYFQNEAQLDKSGLPSDRFFAERPEGSVSTLKIQRTQQEDSAVYLCASSTRLAGEGTDTQYFGPGTRLTVL.